What follows are 19 T cell receptor beta chains derived from one specimen sequenced in a study of vaccination effects on CD4 cells after COVID-19. No antigen has been identified for these receptors. The method was immunoSEQ multiplex PCR; TCRdb's version includes in-frame clones alone and lacks a portion of them. The sample has just under 60,000 clones; 78% are singletons. Antigen-specific CD4+ T cells were expanded (with viral peptide pools) by the ViraFEST assay ahead of sequencing. When ten to eleven days of culture had elapsed, CD4+ T cells were isolated. Participants were given two doses of BNT162b2 or mRNA-1273 vaccine. The sequences come from CD4+ T cells from PBMCs cultured with HCoV-OC43 spike peptides, collected after COVID-19 vaccination. Sample subset: HCoV-OC43 spike overlapping peptide pool stimulation. These receptors were collected from a human donor who received a COVID-19 vaccine.

This clone was found a few times. This chain uses TRBV5-1 with TRBJ2-2; D is unresolved. The CDR3 totals 15 residues. Germline V gives CDR1 SGHRS, CDR2 YFSETQ. V lost 2 bases to trimming and J lost 0 bases, with 8 bases between them. CDR3 coding DNA: TGCGCCAGCAGCTTAAGGTCGGCGAACACCGGGGAGCTGTTTTTT. Translating it yields CASSLRSANTGELFF.

The chain has TRBV6-5 and TRBJ1-2, with 7 bases fitting TRBD1. J lost 4 bases, V lost 9 bases, and 14 bases had no gene match. Germline CDR1 and CDR2: MNHEY and SVGAGI. The CDR3 has 15 residues. The CDR3 DNA is TGTGCCAGTGGGAAGGGGACAGAGGGCAGCTATGGCTACACCTTC. It translates to CASGKGTEGSYGYTF.

This clone occurred a few times. Compared with germline, one end of the junction differs, possibly owing to a read error. The CDR3 DNA reads TGTGCCAGCAGCGGAATCGGTGGACACACCATATATTTT. This encodes CASSGIGGHTIYF. The V and J genes are TRBV7-9 and TRBJ1-3; D uncertain. Germline V CDR1 and CDR2: SEHNR, FQNEAQ (reference sequence). This CDR3 region has 13 residues. Full variable domain (rest looked up from reference TRBV7-9 and TRBJ1-3): DTGVSQNPRHKITKRGQNVTFRCDPISEHNRLYWYRQTLGQGPEFLTYFQNEAQLEKSRLLSDRFSAERPKGSFSTLEIQRTEQGDSAMYLCASSGIGGHTIYFGEGSWLTVV.

The rearrangement uses TRBV30 and TRBJ1-6; no firm D call. The CDR3 has 15 residues. Per germline, CDR1 GTSNPN and CDR2 SVGIG (reference sequence). Trimming left V 3 bases short and J 6 bases short, with 15 bases between. The CDR3 bases are TGTGCCTGGAGCCCGCAGCCCCCCATTAATTCACCCCTCCACTTT. It is translated as CAWSPQPPINSPLHF.

The V call is TRBV3-1 (or the pseudogene TRBV3-2), the J call TRBJ2-7; 7 bases align to TRBD1. With V trimmed by 3 bases and J by 6 bases, 2 bases remained unmatched. CDR3 length equals 12 residues. In germline, CDR1 is LGHDT, CDR2 YNNKEL (reference sequence). CDR3 sequence (DNA): TGTGCCAGCAGCCAGACAGGGCTCGAGCAGTACGTC. This codes for CASSQTGLEQYV.

The V call is TRBV29-1, the J call TRBJ1-4, with D possibly TRBD1 on 5 matching bases. Looked up from germline, CDR1 is SQVTM and CDR2 is ANQGSEA. CDR3 size: 14 residues. V lost 4 bases and J lost 6, with 15 bases in between. CDR3 region: CSVGLWGADEKLFF. DNA for the CDR3: TGCAGCGTTGGGCTGTGGGGCGCAGATGAAAAACTGTTTTTT.

This clone was seen a single time. The CDR3 DNA sequence: TGTGCCAGTAGATCCCTCCCTCAGGGTGGAGCCGGGGAGCTGTTTTTT. It yields the protein CASRSLPQGGAGELFF. The rearrangement links TRBV19 to TRBJ2-2; weak D call: TRBD1 (5 bases). Germline CDR1 and CDR2: LNHDA and SQIVND (reference sequence). Trimming removed 6 bases from V and 6 bases from J, with 20 bases in between. The CDR3 length is 16 residues.

The chain uses TRBV19 and TRBJ2-3; the match to TRBD1 covers 10 bases. The CDR3 contains 16 residues. The V gene end was trimmed by 6 bases and the J gene end by 2 bases; junction bases not matched to a gene: 8. Per the germline V gene, CDR1 is LNHDA and CDR2 is SQIVND (reference sequence). CDR3 in amino acids: CASRGRGQGVTDTQYF. CDR3 sequence (DNA): TGTGCCAGTAGGGGTCGCGGACAGGGGGTCACAGATACGCAGTATTTT.

Only a few counts were recorded for this clone. The chain employs TRBV5-1 and TRBJ1-4; perhaps TRBD1 as D (5 bases). Trimming left V 2 bases short and J 4 bases short, with 12 bases between. The germline CDR1 and CDR2 sequences are SGHRS and YFSETQ. CDR3 length: 15 amino acids. The CDR3 DNA follows: TGCGCCAGCAGCTTCTCCGGCAGGGATAATGAAAAACTGTTTTTT. As protein: CASSFSGRDNEKLFF.

The chain links TRBV7-6 to TRBJ1-5; D is perhaps TRBD1 (5 bases). The germline V gene encodes CDR1 SGHVS and CDR2 FNYEAQ. The CDR3 runs to 16 residues. V was cut by 2 bases and J by 0 bases, with 11 bases left in between. CDR3 sequence (DNA): TGTGCCAGCAGCTTATCCAGGGTTAATAGCAATCAGCCCCAGCATTTT. It is translated as CASSLSRVNSNQPQHF. The full variable domain, in which reference TRBV7-6 and TRBJ1-5 provide the parts outside the CDR3, is GAGVSQSPRYKVTKRGQDVALRCDPISGHVSLYWYRQALGQGPEFLTYFNYEAQQDKSGLPNDRFSAERPEGSISTLTIQRTEQRDSAMYRCASSLSRVNSNQPQHFGDGTRLSIL.

CDR3 region: CASSLDRTGGSPLHF. Here the CDR3 DNA reads TGTGCCAGCAGCTTGGACCGGACAGGGGGTTCACCCCTCCACTTT. The genes are TRBV5-8 and TRBJ1-6; 10 bases fit TRBD1. CDR3 length: 15 residues. Germline CDR1 SGHTS, CDR2 YDEGEE. Trimming at V came to 0 bases and at J to 9 bases, leaving 3 bases not matched to a gene.

The V and J genes are TRBV5-1 and TRBJ2-1, with 7 nucleotides matching TRBD2. V lost 7 bases and J lost 5; bases outside the gene matches: 9. CDR3 length: 14 residues. Germline CDR1 SGHRS, CDR2 YFSETQ. The CDR3 DNA sequence: TGCGCCAGCGCGTATGGCGGGGGAAACAATGAGCAGTTCTTC. This sequence encodes CASAYGGGNNEQFF.

The V and J genes are TRBV5-1 and TRBJ1-1; perhaps TRBD1 as D (6 bases). Looked up from germline, CDR1 is SGHRS and CDR2 is YFSETQ. Trimming shortened V by 0 bases and J by 3 bases, and 18 bases separated the two germline ends. The CDR3 is made up of 17 amino acids. The CDR3 reads CASSLAPGTFWDTEAFF. CDR3 in DNA: TGCGCCAGCAGCTTGGCCCCCGGGACATTTTGGGACACTGAAGCTTTCTTT.

The gene calls are TRBV19 and TRBJ2-7, with D possibly matching TRBD1 (5 bases). Deletions cut 4 bases from V and 2 bases from J, with 21 bases between. The V gene's germline CDR1 is LNHDA and CDR2 SQIVND (reference sequence). There are 17 residues in the CDR3. CDR3 loop: CASSSSPVQEPTYEQYV. Written as DNA, the CDR3 is TGTGCCAGTAGTAGCTCCCCAGTACAGGAGCCCACCTACGAGCAGTACGTC.

The chain recombines TRBV5-1 with TRBJ2-1; TRBD1 aligns across 11 bases. V dropped 5 bases and J dropped 6; count of bases not matched to a gene: 4. CDR3 size: 14 residues. Germline V gene data show CDR1 as SGHRS and CDR2 as YFSETQ. CDR3 region: CASRVGTGGNEQFF. CDR3 bases: TGCGCCAGCAGGGTGGGGACAGGGGGCAATGAGCAGTTCTTC.

This clone showed up just a few times. This chain links TRBV18 with TRBJ2-5, with TRBD1 identical over 7 bases. Germline CDR1 and CDR2: KGHSH and LQKENI. The CDR3 sequence is 15 residues long. The V and J ends lost 4 bases and 2 bases, in that order; junction bases with no gene match: 7. In DNA, the CDR3 is TGTGCCAGCTCACTCAGGCAGGGGGTACAAGAGACCCAGTACTTC. This encodes CASSLRQGVQETQYF.

The CDR3 coding sequence is TGTGCCACCAGTGACGGGGACAGGTCCCATCAGCCCCAGCATTTT. This translates into CATSDGDRSHQPQHF. The chain employs TRBV24-1 and TRBJ1-5; 8 bases line up with TRBD1. The ends lost 4 bases at V and 5 bases at J; junction bases unmatched: 6. Germline CDR1 reads KGHDR; CDR2 reads SFDVKD. There are 15 residues in the CDR3.

The V call is TRBV19, the J call TRBJ2-2; D might be TRBD1 (6 bases). Germline CDR1 LNHDA, CDR2 SQIVND (reference sequence). This CDR3 has 14 residues. With 3 bases removed from V and 2 bases from J, the gap between germline ends came to 7 bases. The CDR3 DNA sequence: TGTGCCAGTAGTATGGGACATAACACCGGGGAGCTGTTTTTT. Amino acid sequence: CASSMGHNTGELFF.

The chain couples TRBV6-1 to TRBJ2-7; tentatively, D is TRBD2 (6 bases). In germline, CDR1 is MNHNS, CDR2 SASEGT. CDR3 size: 15 residues. Trimming took 1 base from V and 5 from J, leaving 15 bases between them. In nucleotides, the CDR3 is TGTGCCAGCAGTGAAGATAACGTGGAGGGTGACGAGCAGTACGTC. Amino acids: CASSEDNVEGDEQYV.